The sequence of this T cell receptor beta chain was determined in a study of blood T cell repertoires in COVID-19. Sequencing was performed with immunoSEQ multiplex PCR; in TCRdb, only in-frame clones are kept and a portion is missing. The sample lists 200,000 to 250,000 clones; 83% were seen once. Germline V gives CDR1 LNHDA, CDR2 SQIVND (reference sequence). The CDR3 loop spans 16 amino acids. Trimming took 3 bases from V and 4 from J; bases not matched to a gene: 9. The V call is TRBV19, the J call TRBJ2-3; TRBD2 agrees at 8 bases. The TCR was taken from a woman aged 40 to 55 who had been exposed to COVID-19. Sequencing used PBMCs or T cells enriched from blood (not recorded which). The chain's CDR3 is CASSMSSGGGSDTQYF. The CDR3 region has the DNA TGTGCCAGTAGTATGTCGAGCGGGGGAGGCTCAGATACGCAGTATTTT.